This T cell receptor beta chain is drawn from a study of blood T cell repertoires in COVID-19. Study information: PBMCs, B-cell-depleted T cells, or T cells were the source of the cDNA or gDNA that made up the material.

Authors' processing steps: Using reference gene primer amplification, nucleated cell counts were estimated. Produced via immunoSEQ multiplex PCR; TCRdb's table is partial and in-frame only. V, J and clone size are taken as reported in that table, and D and trimming were inferred from the DNA itself. The sample yields hundreds of thousands of clones, 80% to 90% seen once. Germline V gives CDR1 ENHRY, CDR2 SYGVKD. The germline V and J ends were trimmed by 2 bases and 5 bases, with 18 bases remaining between them. The CDR3 runs to 16 residues. The sequence was obtained from a woman aged 25 to 39 with acute or convalescent COVID-19. The rearrangement uses TRBV10-3 and TRBJ1-2; TRBD1 is a possible D gene (6 bases). The sample was peripheral blood. In DNA form, the CDR3 reads TGTGCCATCAGTGAGCCCTCGGACAGAAAATGGTATGGCTACACCTTC. This codes for CAISEPSDRKWYGYTF.